The 3 T cell receptor beta chains in this list originate from one sample, sequenced in a study of T cell responses to AZD1222 COVID-19 vaccine. The data were produced by immunoSEQ multiplex PCR, yet TCRdb's version contains in-frame clones alone and is incomplete. The table lists approximately 160,000 clones, approximately 90% of them singletons. The sample consisted of peripheral blood, taken on day 0 of AZD1222 vaccination. The source of these receptors is an adult in good health.

The CDR3 sequence is CAWSISEDEQYF. CDR3 DNA: TGTGCCTGGAGTATAAGCGAGGACGAGCAGTACTTC. V usage is TRBV30 and J usage is TRBJ2-7; D ambiguous. Trimming took 2 bases from V and 5 from J, leaving 10 bases between them. Germline V gives CDR1 GTSNPN, CDR2 SVGIG (reference sequence). The CDR3 totals 12 residues.

The V and J genes are TRBV2 and TRBJ1-2, with 7 bases fitting TRBD1. V trimming: 3 bases; J trimming: 4 bases; junction bases outside the gene matches: 5. Germline V gene data show CDR1 as SNHLY and CDR2 as FYNNEI. The CDR3 has 14 residues. CDR3 in amino acids: CASSETGPSYGYTF. DNA for the CDR3: TGTGCCAGCAGTGAGACAGGGCCCTCCTATGGCTACACCTTC. Variable domain in full (rest from reference TRBV2 and TRBJ1-2): EPEVTQTPSHQVTQMGQEVILRCVPISNHLYFYWYRQILGQKVEFLVSFYNNEISEKSEIFDDQFSVERPDGSNFTLKIRSTKLEDSAMYFCASSETGPSYGYTFGSGTRLTVV.

The chain couples TRBV6-5 to TRBJ2-3, with D possibly being TRBD2 (6 bases). Between the trimmed V and J ends, which lost 4 bases and 2 bases, there was a span of 16 bases. The length of the CDR3 is 16 residues. Germline V gene sequence: CDR1 MNHEY, CDR2 SVGAGI. CDR3 region: CASSSPGGLLTDTQYF. CDR3 bases: TGTGCCAGCAGTTCACCCGGGGGACTCCTCACAGATACGCAGTATTTT.